This T cell receptor beta chain derives from a study of cytomegalovirus exposure and HLA in healthy donors. This CDR3 region has 14 residues. V lost 6 bases and J 6 bases, leaving 14 bases between the germline ends. Germline V gene data show CDR1 as MDHEN and CDR2 as SYDVKM. With 60 Vbeta and 13 Jbeta primers, the PCR was carried out. The method was immunoSEQ multiplex PCR; TCRdb's version includes in-frame clones alone and lacks a portion of them. The data contain more than 85,000 clones, roughly 80% of them singletons. This receptor was identified in a woman in her forties in good health and CMV-seropositive. Material for sequencing was PBMCs. The chain employs TRBV28 and TRBJ1-4, with D perhaps TRBD1 (5 bases). CDR3 sequence (DNA): TGTGCCAGCAGCGCCGTGGGGCTTGATGAAAAACTGTTTTTT. It is translated as CASSAVGLDEKLFF. Full variable domain (rest looked up from reference TRBV28 and TRBJ1-4): DVKVTQSSRYLVKRTGEKVFLECVQDMDHENMFWYRQDPGLGLRLIYFSYDVKMKEKGDIPEGYSVSREKKERFSLILESASTNQTSMYLCASSAVGLDEKLFFGSGTQLSVL.